These T cell receptor beta chains were read from a single sample in a study of OX40 agonist ivuxolimab in advanced cancers. Only in-frame clones appear in the TCRdb table, and some are missing; sequencing was by immunoSEQ multiplex PCR. Of approximately 90,000 clones listed, 91% are singletons. Specimen: CD4+ or CD8+ T cells sorted from blood, collected in a trial of the OX40 agonist ivuxolimab. Receptor source: an adult with an advanced solid tumor such as melanoma, head and neck, liver or kidney cancer. The CDR3 runs from the conserved cysteine through the conserved F or W. D genes are given only for firm matches. Size values are once, few and many counts, or a class for expanded clones, and some rows have none.

CDR3nt,CDR3aa,j_gene,d_gene,abundance,v_gene
TGTGCCAGTAGCTCATACCGGCGCCCTGGGGACAATGAGCAGTTCTTC,CASSSYRRPGDNEQFF,TRBJ2-1,-,-,TRBV19
TGTGCCAGTAGCTCCATTCTGGGATTCCGCTATGGCTACACCTTC,CASSSILGFRYGYTF,TRBJ1-2,-,once,TRBV19
TGTGCCTGGAGTGACGGAGCGGGAGGGCGATCAGGTGAGCAGTTCTTC,CAWSDGAGGRSGEQFF,TRBJ2-1,TRBD2,-,TRBV30
TGTGCCAGCAGTTACGGGACAGGGGGGACGAGCTCCTACGAGCAGTACTTC,CASSYGTGGTSSYEQYF,TRBJ2-7,TRBD1,-,TRBV9
TGCGCCAGCAGCCAGGACAGGGGGACGCTGGCCGGCCGGGAAAAACTGTTTTTT,CASSQDRGTLAGREKLFF,TRBJ1-4,TRBD1,-,TRBV4-1
TGCGCCAGCAGCCAGTGGACAGGGGAAACTGAAGCTTTCTTT,CASSQWTGETEAFF,TRBJ1-1,TRBD1,-,TRBV4-1
TGTGCCAGCCAACCGGGACAGGGATACGAGCAGTACTTC,CASQPGQGYEQYF,TRBJ2-7,TRBD1,once,TRBV27
TGTGCCAGCAGTTTATTCCAGGACGGCCTCAATGGCTACACCTTC,CASSLFQDGLNGYTF,TRBJ1-2,-,-,TRBV28
TGTGCCAGCACCCCCCTTAGGGACTATGGCTACACCTTC,CASTPLRDYGYTF,TRBJ1-2,-,-,TRBV7-9
TGTGCCAGCAGTTACGGGGGATCATTATATGAGCAGTACTTC,CASSYGGSLYEQYF,TRBJ2-7,-,-,TRBV6-5
TGCGCCAGCAGCCATACAGGGTTCTATGAGCAGTTCTTC,CASSHTGFYEQFF,TRBJ2-1,-,-,TRBV4-1
TGTGCCAGCAGTGTTCTACAGGGAGCCGAGCAGTACTTC,CASSVLQGAEQYF,TRBJ2-7,-,-,TRBV6-6
TGTGCCAGCAGCCCACGAGGGGGCCGGGAGACCCAGTACTTC,CASSPRGGRETQYF,TRBJ2-5,TRBD1,-,TRBV14
TGTGCCAGTAGTACAAGACCGGATATCCGTGGCTACACCTTC,CASSTRPDIRGYTF,TRBJ1-2,-,-,TRBV19
TGTGCCAGCAGCTTGGCGGGGACAGGGATGGTTTCTATCTATGGCTACACCTTC,CASSLAGTGMVSIYGYTF,TRBJ1-2,TRBD1,once,TRBV5-4
TGTGCCAGCAGCGTAGTTGACGCTTACACTGAAGCTTTCTTT,CASSVVDAYTEAFF,TRBJ1-1,-,-,TRBV9
TGTGCCAGCAGCGTATCAGGTCGGGGGCGGGACGAGCAGTACTTC,CASSVSGRGRDEQYF,TRBJ2-7,-,-,TRBV9
TGTGCCAGCAGGGCGACAGGGCTCAGCACAGATACGCAGTATTTT,CASRATGLSTDTQYF,TRBJ2-3,TRBD1,-,TRBV2
TGTGCCACCAGCCCCCGGACAGGGGCCTACGAGCAGTACTTC,CATSPRTGAYEQYF,TRBJ2-7,TRBD1,-,TRBV15
TGTGCCAGCAGTCAAGCCAGGCGGGGGCTCACAGATACGCAGTATTTT,CASSQARRGLTDTQYF,TRBJ2-3,-,-,TRBV7-6
TGTGCCAGTAGTCCTCGGGACCGGGTCCACGAGCAGTACTTC,CASSPRDRVHEQYF,TRBJ2-7,-,-,TRBV19
TGTGCCAGCAGCCAGGGGGCGGGTCAGCCCCAGCATTTT,CASSQGAGQPQHF,TRBJ1-5,TRBD1,once,TRBV5-6
TGTGCCAGCAGCTCCCCCGCAGGCGAGACCCAGTACTTC,CASSSPAGETQYF,TRBJ2-5,-,-,TRBV7-9
TGCAGTGCAGACCTGTACGAGCAGTACTTC,CSADLYEQYF,TRBJ2-7,-,-,TRBV20-1
TGTGCCAGCAGTGATGGGCGGATGAATCAGCCCCAGCATTTT,CASSDGRMNQPQHF,TRBJ1-5,-,-,TRBV2
TGCGCCAGCAGCTTGGGGCAGTCAACTGAAGCTTTCTTT,CASSLGQSTEAFF,TRBJ1-1,-,-,TRBV5-1
TGCGCCAGCAGTGAAAGCAGGGGGGCCACTGAAGCTTTCTTT,CASSESRGATEAFF,TRBJ1-1,TRBD1,-,TRBV10-2
TGTGCCAGTAGTATTAAGGGTGGTAACACTGAAGCTTTCTTT,CASSIKGGNTEAFF,TRBJ1-1,-,-,TRBV19
TGTGCCAGCAGTGTATTTCGACAGAACAATCAGCCCCAGCATTTT,CASSVFRQNNQPQHF,TRBJ1-5,-,-,TRBV2
TGTGCCAGCAGTTACCCCCGGCAGTTCTTC,CASSYPRQFF,TRBJ2-1,-,-,TRBV6-5
TGCGCCAGCGGGGACACCGTCTACGAGCAGTACTTC,CASGDTVYEQYF,TRBJ2-7,-,once,TRBV5-1
TGTGCCAGCATACGACAGGAGATAGGGGGCAATTCACCCCTCCACTTT,CASIRQEIGGNSPLHF,TRBJ1-6,TRBD1,-,TRBV7-9
TGTGCCAGCAGCGTAGATGGCGGGAATTGGTACGAGCAGTACTTC,CASSVDGGNWYEQYF,TRBJ2-7,-,-,TRBV9
TGTGCCAGCAGTGAGGACATGAACACTGAAGCTTTCTTT,CASSEDMNTEAFF,TRBJ1-1,-,-,TRBV6-4
TGTGCCAGCAGCACCCCCTGGGGGAACGAGCAGTACTTC,CASSTPWGNEQYF,TRBJ2-7,-,-,TRBV12-1
TGTGCCAGCAGCACTGACAGGGAGGGTAGATCTTCAAGATCGGGGACCCAGTACTTC,CASSTDREGRSSRSGTQYF,TRBJ2-5,-,-,TRBV11-2
TGTGCCAGCAGTTTGGTTGGGGTCAACGGGGAGCTGTTTTTT,CASSLVGVNGELFF,TRBJ2-2,-,-,TRBV27
TGTGCCAGCAGCTTAGAACTAGCGGCACGCTACGAGCAGTACTTC,CASSLELAARYEQYF,TRBJ2-7,TRBD2,-,TRBV7-9
TGTGCCAGCAGCTTAGAATGGGGGACCGGGGAGCTGTTTTTT,CASSLEWGTGELFF,TRBJ2-2,-,-,TRBV7-9
TGTGCCAGCAATACGGTGAGGTCCGAGCAGTACTTC,CASNTVRSEQYF,TRBJ2-7,-,-,TRBV7-9
TGTGCCAGCAGCTTTTCCGGACAGGGCTACGAGCAGTACTTC,CASSFSGQGYEQYF,TRBJ2-7,TRBD1,-,TRBV7-3
TGTGCCAGTAGTGAAGTGGCGGTAAGCTCCTACGAGCAGTACTTC,CASSEVAVSSYEQYF,TRBJ2-7,-,-,TRBV19